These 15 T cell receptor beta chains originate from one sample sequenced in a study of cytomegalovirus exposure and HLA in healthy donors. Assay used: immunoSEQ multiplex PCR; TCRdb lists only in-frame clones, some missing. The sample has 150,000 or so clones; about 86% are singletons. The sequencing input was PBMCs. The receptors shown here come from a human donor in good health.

The CDR3 DNA is TGTGCCACCAGCAGAGGATTGACTACACAAGAGACCCAGTACTTC. It yields the protein CATSRGLTTQETQYF. The chain recombines TRBV15 with TRBJ2-5; tentative D call: TRBD2 (5 bases). The germline V gene encodes CDR1 LNHNV and CDR2 YYDKDF (reference sequence). V shed 1 base and J shed 2 bases, with 11 bases lying between them. The CDR3 length is 15 residues.

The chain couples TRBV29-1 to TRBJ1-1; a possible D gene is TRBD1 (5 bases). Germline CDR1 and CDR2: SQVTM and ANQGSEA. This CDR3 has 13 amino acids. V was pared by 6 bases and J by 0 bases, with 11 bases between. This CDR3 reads CSVGGQLNTEAFF. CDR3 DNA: TGCAGCGTCGGTGGACAACTGAACACTGAAGCTTTCTTT.

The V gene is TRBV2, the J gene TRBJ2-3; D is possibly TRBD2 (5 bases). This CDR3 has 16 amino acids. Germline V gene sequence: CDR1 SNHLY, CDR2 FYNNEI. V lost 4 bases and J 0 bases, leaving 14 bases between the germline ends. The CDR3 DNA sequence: TGTGCCAGCAGTGTTAGAGGAGCGGAGAGCACAGATACGCAGTATTTT. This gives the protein CASSVRGAESTDTQYF.

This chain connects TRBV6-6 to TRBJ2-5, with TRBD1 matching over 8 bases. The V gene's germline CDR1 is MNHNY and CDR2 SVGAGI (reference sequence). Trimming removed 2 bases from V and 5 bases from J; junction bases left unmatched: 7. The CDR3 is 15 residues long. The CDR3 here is CASSYTGGGGETQYF. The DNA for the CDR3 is TGTGCCAGCAGTTACACAGGGGGAGGCGGGGAGACCCAGTACTTC.

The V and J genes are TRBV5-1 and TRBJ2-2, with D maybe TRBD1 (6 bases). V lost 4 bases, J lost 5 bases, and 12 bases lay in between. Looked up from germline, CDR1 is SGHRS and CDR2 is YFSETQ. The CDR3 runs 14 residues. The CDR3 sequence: CASSPTGQTGELFF. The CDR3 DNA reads TGCGCCAGCAGCCCCACCGGACAGACCGGGGAGCTGTTTTTT.

The CDR3 loop is CASSFGSRSYNEQFF. For the CDR3, the DNA is TGTGCCAGCAGCTTCGGGAGCCGCTCCTACAATGAGCAGTTCTTC. The chain joins TRBV13 to TRBJ2-1; possibly TRBD2 for D (6 bases). The germline CDR1 and CDR2 sequences are PRHDT and FYEKMQ (reference sequence). The CDR3 consists of 15 residues. Trimming removed 3 bases from V and 0 bases from J, with 9 bases in between.

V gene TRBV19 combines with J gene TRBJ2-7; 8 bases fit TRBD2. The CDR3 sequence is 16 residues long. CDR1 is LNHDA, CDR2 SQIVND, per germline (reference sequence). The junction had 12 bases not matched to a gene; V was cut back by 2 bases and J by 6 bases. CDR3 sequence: CASSIIPAGVSTEQYF. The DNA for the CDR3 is TGTGCCAGTAGTATAATCCCAGCGGGAGTTTCTACCGAGCAGTACTTC.

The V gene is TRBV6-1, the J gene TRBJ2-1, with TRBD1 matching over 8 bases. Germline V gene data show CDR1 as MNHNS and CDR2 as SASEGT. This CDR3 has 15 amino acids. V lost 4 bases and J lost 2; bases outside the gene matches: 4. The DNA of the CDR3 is TGTGCCAGCAGTGCTATACAGGGGGCCTACAATGAGCAGTTCTTC. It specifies CASSAIQGAYNEQFF.

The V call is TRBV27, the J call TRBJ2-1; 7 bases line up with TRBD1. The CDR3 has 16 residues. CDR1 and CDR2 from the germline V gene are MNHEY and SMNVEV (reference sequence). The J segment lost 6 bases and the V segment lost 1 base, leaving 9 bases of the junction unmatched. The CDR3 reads CASSLLGTAKFNEQFF. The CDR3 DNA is TGTGCCAGCAGTTTATTGGGGACAGCGAAGTTCAATGAGCAGTTCTTC.

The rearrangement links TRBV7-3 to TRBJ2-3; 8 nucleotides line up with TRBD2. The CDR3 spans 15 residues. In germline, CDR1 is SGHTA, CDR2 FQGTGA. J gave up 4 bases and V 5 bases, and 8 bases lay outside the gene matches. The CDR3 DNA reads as TGTGCCAGCAGCATCACCGGGGGGGTGGCAGATACGCAGTATTTT. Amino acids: CASSITGGVADTQYF.

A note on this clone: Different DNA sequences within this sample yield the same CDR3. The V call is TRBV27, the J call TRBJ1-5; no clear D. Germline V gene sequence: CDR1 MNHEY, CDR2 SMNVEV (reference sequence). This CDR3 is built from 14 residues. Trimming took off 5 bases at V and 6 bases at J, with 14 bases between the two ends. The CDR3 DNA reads TGTGCCAGCAGTCTGAGTCGGGTGGGTCAGCCCCAGCATTTT. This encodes CASSLSRVGQPQHF.

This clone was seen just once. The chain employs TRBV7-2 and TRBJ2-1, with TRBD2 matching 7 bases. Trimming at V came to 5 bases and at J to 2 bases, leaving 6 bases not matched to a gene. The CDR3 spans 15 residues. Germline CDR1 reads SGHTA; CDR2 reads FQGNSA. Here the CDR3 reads CASSHLRGAYNEQFF. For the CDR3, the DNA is TGTGCCAGCAGCCACCTCCGGGGGGCCTACAATGAGCAGTTCTTC.

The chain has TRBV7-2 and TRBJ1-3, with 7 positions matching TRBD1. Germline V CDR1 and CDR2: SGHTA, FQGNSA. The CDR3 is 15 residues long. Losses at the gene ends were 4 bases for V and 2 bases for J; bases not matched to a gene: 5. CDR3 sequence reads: CASSSPTGTGNTIYF. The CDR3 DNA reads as TGTGCCAGCAGCTCCCCGACAGGGACTGGAAACACCATATATTTT.

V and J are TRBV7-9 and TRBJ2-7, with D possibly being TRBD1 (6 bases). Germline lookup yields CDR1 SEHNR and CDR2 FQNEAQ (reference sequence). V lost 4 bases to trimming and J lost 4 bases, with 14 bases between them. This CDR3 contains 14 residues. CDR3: CASSSTERGYEQYF. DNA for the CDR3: TGTGCCAGCAGCTCCACTGAGAGGGGGTACGAGCAGTACTTC.

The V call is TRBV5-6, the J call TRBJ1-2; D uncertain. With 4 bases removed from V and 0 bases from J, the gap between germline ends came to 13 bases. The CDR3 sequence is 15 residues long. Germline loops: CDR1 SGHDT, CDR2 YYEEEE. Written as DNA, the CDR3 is TGTGCCAGCAGCCAGAACTGGAGAGCTAACTATGGCTACACCTTC. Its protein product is CASSQNWRANYGYTF.